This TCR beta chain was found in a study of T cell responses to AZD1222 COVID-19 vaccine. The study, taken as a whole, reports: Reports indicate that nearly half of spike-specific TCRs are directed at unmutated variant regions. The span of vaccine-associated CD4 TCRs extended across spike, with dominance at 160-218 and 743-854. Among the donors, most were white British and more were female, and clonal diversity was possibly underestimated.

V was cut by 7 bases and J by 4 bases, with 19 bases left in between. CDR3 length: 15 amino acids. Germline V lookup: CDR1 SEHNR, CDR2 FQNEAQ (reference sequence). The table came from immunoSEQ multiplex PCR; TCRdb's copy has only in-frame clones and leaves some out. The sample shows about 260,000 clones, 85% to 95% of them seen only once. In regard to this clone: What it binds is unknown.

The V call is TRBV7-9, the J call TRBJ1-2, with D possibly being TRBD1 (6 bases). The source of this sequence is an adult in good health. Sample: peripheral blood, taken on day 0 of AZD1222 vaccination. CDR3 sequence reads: CASTPRGRSLYGYTF. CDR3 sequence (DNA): TGTGCCAGCACTCCCCGGGGGCGGTCTCTCTATGGCTACACCTTC. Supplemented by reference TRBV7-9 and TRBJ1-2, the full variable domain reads DTGVSQNPRHKITKRGQNVTFRCDPISEHNRLYWYRQTLGQGPEFLTYFQNEAQLEKSRLLSDRFSAERPKGSFSTLEIQRTEQGDSAMYLCASTPRGRSLYGYTFGSGTRLTVV.